This record covers a single T cell receptor beta chain. The sample comes from a study of blood T cell repertoires in COVID-19. Overall study context: Samples representing acute and convalescent COVID-19 were sourced from the United States, Italy and Spain.

Per the germline V gene, CDR1 is SGHTA and CDR2 is FQGTGA. Trimming took 5 bases from V and 1 from J; bases not matched to a gene: 8. This CDR3 comprises 17 residues. In the authors' methods: Counts of nucleated cells, estimated from reference gene primer amplification, were obtained. Sequenced by immunoSEQ multiplex PCR; TCRdb stores in-frame clones only, minus some. V, J and clone size are those of that table, while D and trimming were read from the DNA. The table shows approximately 270,000 clones, with 88% occurring only once. Sequences were obtained from peripheral blood. This clonotype originated in an elderly man with acute or convalescent COVID-19. The chain uses TRBV7-3 and TRBJ2-7, with 13 bases lining up with TRBD2. The DNA for the CDR3 is TGTGCCAGCAGCCCAAACGGACTAGCGGGAGTGTCCTACGAGCAGTACTTC. Translation gives CASSPNGLAGVSYEQYF.